Shown below are 13 T cell receptor beta chains from a single sample sequenced in a study of T-cell memory formation after mild COVID-19. TCRdb re-analysed the 5' RACE reads in MiXCR, keeping a single row per CDR3 protein. The sample lists about 250,000 distinct CDR3 sequences; about 16% were seen once. The sample consisted of PBMCs or a T cell subset sorted from them (not recorded which). The receptors shown here come from a man between 18 and 35 years old who had mild COVID-19 (a few samples of this study predate the infection). Cell type and time point are not known.

This clonotype was seen a handful of times. This chain connects TRBV5-1 to TRBJ1-1, with 9 bases that match TRBD1. This CDR3 contains 15 residues. V lost 4 bases, J lost 2 bases, and 6 bases stayed unmatched. Germline CDR1 is SGHRS and CDR2 is YFSETQ. The CDR3 sequence: CASSTTGGPNTEAFF. CDR3 DNA: TGCGCCAGCAGCACGACAGGGGGGCCCAACACTGAAGCTTTCTTT. Full variable domain (rest looked up from reference TRBV5-1 and TRBJ1-1): KAGVTQTPRYLIKTRGQQVTLSCSPISGHRSVSWYQQTPGQGLQFLFEYFSETQRNKGNFPGRFSGRQFSNSRSEMNVSTLELGDSALYLCASSTTGGPNTEAFFGQGTRLTVV.

This clonotype was counted a few times. The chain links TRBV5-1 to TRBJ2-7; possibly TRBD2 for D (6 bases). V was pared by 2 bases and J by 6 bases, with 15 bases between. Germline-derived CDR1 and CDR2 are SGHRS and YFSETQ. The CDR3 runs to 14 residues. The CDR3 DNA sequence: TGCGCCAGCAGCTTAGCTGGACGGGGGAGCGAGCAGTACGTC. The encoded protein is CASSLAGRGSEQYV.

A few counts support this clonotype. This sequence joins TRBV7-2 and TRBJ2-6; weak D call: TRBD2 (6 bases). V lost 1 base and J lost 0, with 10 bases in between. This CDR3 comprises 17 residues. The germline CDR1 and CDR2 sequences are SGHTA and FQGNSA. Here the CDR3 reads CASSLVTGSSGANVLTF. As DNA, the CDR3 is TGTGCCAGCAGCTTAGTCACCGGGAGCTCTGGGGCCAACGTCCTGACTTTC.

This clonotype turned up a few times. The CDR3 region is CASSWGQANTGELFF. CDR3 in DNA: TGTGCCAGCAGCTGGGGACAGGCGAACACCGGGGAGCTGTTTTTT. The J gene is TRBJ2-2, the V gene TRBV7-2, with TRBD1 identical over 8 bases. Germline V gene data show CDR1 as SGHTA and CDR2 as FQGNSA. V lost 4 bases, J lost 0 bases, and 1 base stayed unmatched. This CDR3 has 15 amino acids.

The sample holds a few counts of this clonotype. The gene calls are TRBV7-9 and TRBJ1-4, with 8 bases that match TRBD1. The CDR3 contains 15 residues. CDR1 is SEHNR, CDR2 FQNEAQ, per germline (reference sequence). J was trimmed by 5 bases and V by 6 bases; bases with no gene match: 8. The CDR3 spells CASSYAGGANEKLFF. CDR3 nucleotides: TGTGCCAGCAGTTATGCAGGGGGCGCGAATGAAAAACTGTTTTTT.

The chain combines TRBV15 with TRBJ2-2; no firm D call. The germline V gene has CDR1 LNHNV and CDR2 YYDKDF (reference sequence). V was cut by 0 bases and J by 2 bases, with 7 bases left in between. There are 15 residues in the CDR3. The CDR3 here is CATSRDRINTGELFF. CDR3 DNA: TGTGCCACCAGCAGAGACAGAATAAACACCGGGGAGCTGTTTTTT.

This clonotype has ten or more counts. This chain links TRBV5-1 with TRBJ2-3; TRBD2 aligns across 9 bases. V lost 4 bases to trimming and J lost 4 bases; unmatched junction nucleotides: 7. The CDR3 is 15 amino acids. Germline CDR1 reads SGHRS; CDR2 reads YFSETQ. The CDR3: CASSLAGPGADTQYF. For the CDR3, the DNA is TGCGCCAGCAGCCTAGCGGGGCCGGGTGCAGATACGCAGTATTTT.

The chain has TRBV12-3 or TRBV12-4 and TRBJ1-1; D gene ambiguous. V dropped 1 base and J dropped 7 bases, with 1 base sitting between them. The CDR3 is 10 amino acids. The CDR3, as DNA: TGTGCCAGCAGTTTAGTTGAAGCTTTCTTT. It is translated as CASSLVEAFF.

This clonotype occurred many times. This chain connects TRBV5-1 to TRBJ2-7, with D hard to call. Per the germline V gene, CDR1 is SGHRS and CDR2 is YFSETQ. Trimming pared 7 bases from V and 11 bases from J, leaving 13 bases between. The CDR3 extends over 10 amino acids. This CDR3 reads CASLRVVEYV. The CDR3 DNA reads as TGCGCCAGCTTGCGAGTAGTGGAGTACGTC.

This chain joins TRBV7-9 and TRBJ2-7, with TRBD1 identical over 9 bases. The V segment lost 6 bases and the J segment 6 bases; nucleotides outside the gene matches: 9. The CDR3 totals 14 residues. Germline CDR1 and CDR2: SEHNR and FQNEAQ (reference sequence). CDR3 loop: CASRWGQGLGEQYF. CDR3 in DNA: TGTGCCAGCAGATGGGGACAGGGCCTCGGCGAGCAGTACTTC. The whole variable domain, filled in from reference TRBV7-9 and TRBJ2-7, reads DTGVSQNPRHKITKRGQNVTFRCDPISEHNRLYWYRQTLGQGPEFLTYFQNEAQLEKSRLLSDRFSAERPKGSFSTLEIQRTEQGDSAMYLCASRWGQGLGEQYFGPGTRLTVT.

In its sample, this clonotype was seen a few times. The gene calls are TRBV7-2 and TRBJ2-1, with TRBD2 as a possible D gene (5 bases). CDR3 length: 12 amino acids. Trimming removed 7 bases from V and 9 bases from J, with 13 bases in between. From germline, CDR1 is SGHTA and CDR2 FQGNSA. CDR3 bases: TGTGCCAGCACAGCGGACCTAAGTGAGCAGTTCTTC. This encodes CASTADLSEQFF.

This clonotype was detected a few times. V usage is TRBV5-6 and J usage is TRBJ2-6; 7 bases line up with TRBD1. With 3 bases clipped from V and 2 bases from J, the junction kept 5 bases outside the gene matches. CDR3 size: 16 residues. CDR1 SGHDT and CDR2 YYEEEE come from the germline V gene. The chain's CDR3 is CASSSPGTAGANVLTF. The DNA for the CDR3 is TGTGCCAGCAGCTCCCCCGGGACAGCTGGGGCCAACGTCCTGACTTTC.

The genes are TRBV4-3 and TRBJ1-2; D is perhaps TRBD1 (5 bases). Between the trimmed V and J ends, which lost 4 bases and 8 bases, there was a span of 23 bases. The germline CDR1 and CDR2 sequences are LGHNA and YSLEER. CDR3 size: 16 residues. CDR3 sequence (DNA): TGCGCCAGCAGCCGGGGGGACGGCCTGGGGGTGCGAGGCTACACCTTC. Translating gives CASSRGDGLGVRGYTF.